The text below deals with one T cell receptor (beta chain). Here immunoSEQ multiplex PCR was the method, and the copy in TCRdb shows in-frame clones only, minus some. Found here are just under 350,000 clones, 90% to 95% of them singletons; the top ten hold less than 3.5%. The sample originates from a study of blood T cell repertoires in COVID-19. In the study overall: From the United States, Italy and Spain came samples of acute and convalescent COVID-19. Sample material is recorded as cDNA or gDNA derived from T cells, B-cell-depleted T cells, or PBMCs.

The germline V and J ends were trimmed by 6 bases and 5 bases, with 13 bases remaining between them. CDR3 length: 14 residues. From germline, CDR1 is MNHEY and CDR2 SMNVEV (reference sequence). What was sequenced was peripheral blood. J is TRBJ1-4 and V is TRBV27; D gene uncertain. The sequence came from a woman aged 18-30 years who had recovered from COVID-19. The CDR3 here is CASRSRSVNEKLFF. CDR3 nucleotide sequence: TGTGCCAGCAGATCACGCTCAGTGAATGAAAAACTGTTTTTT.